This entry lists 20 T cell receptor beta chains sequenced from one sample in a study of human T cells and chemical hapten exposure. MiXCR, applied by TCRdb to the RACE reads, yields one record per CDR3 protein. The sample yields 56,000 or so distinct CDR3 sequences, 8.5% to 10% seen once. Time point reported: pre-sensitization, week 0. The treatment was: therapeutic diphenylcyclopropenone sensitization with weekly scalp DPC. Whole blood, unfractionated, served as the material for total RNA extraction. Sequenced here: whole blood, sampled in connection with sensitization to the hapten diphenylcyclopropenone (DPC). The receptors stem from a woman aged 25 to 45 with alopecia areata. Some clones in this sample may be carry-over from other donors' samples.

The sample holds many counts of this clonotype. The chain carries TRBV18 and TRBJ2-1; D not resolved. CDR1 is KGHSH, CDR2 LQKENI, per germline. V was clipped by 4 bases and J by 1 base, with 8 bases between them. The CDR3 is 14 residues long. The DNA for the CDR3 is TGTGCCAGCTCACAAAGGGCTTCCTACAATGAGCAGTTCTTC. This gives the protein CASSQRASYNEQFF.

The V and J genes are TRBV12-3 or TRBV12-4 and TRBJ1-5, with D perhaps matching TRBD1 (6 bases). This CDR3 has 16 amino acids. V was pared by 6 bases and J by 5 bases, with 20 bases between. CDR3 in amino acids: CASSLTGMGLDQPQHF. CDR3 sequence (DNA): TGTGCCAGCAGCCTAACAGGGATGGGATTAGATCAGCCCCAGCATTTT.

This clonotype was observed a single time. The V gene is TRBV7-2, the J gene TRBJ1-4; D ambiguous. CDR1 SGHTA and CDR2 FQGNSA come from the germline V gene. The ends were cut back, 1 base at V and 5 bases at J, with 8 bases in the middle. This CDR3 is 14 amino acids long. The CDR3 region has the DNA TGTGCCAGCAGCTTAGATGATCGGAATGAAAAACTGTTTTTT. It codes for CASSLDDRNEKLFF.

This clonotype occurred many times. The J gene is TRBJ2-1, the V gene TRBV4-1; D is tentatively TRBD1 or TRBD2 (5 bases each). The CDR3 consists of 15 residues. From germline, CDR1 is MGHRA and CDR2 YSYEKL. V was clipped by 1 base and J by 5 bases, with 12 bases between them. The CDR3 DNA is TGCGCCAGCAGCCAAGCGGGGCCCTGGAACAATGAGCAGTTCTTC. It codes for CASSQAGPWNNEQFF.

V usage is TRBV7-8 and J usage is TRBJ1-6, with no clear D. This CDR3 contains 14 residues. Between the trimmed V and J ends, which lost 1 base and 7 bases, there was a span of 8 bases. From germline, CDR1 is SGHVS and CDR2 FQNEAQ. The CDR3 reads CASSLVGGNSPLHF. The CDR3 region has the DNA TGTGCCAGCAGCTTAGTGGGAGGGAATTCACCCCTCCACTTT.

This clonotype was found a few times. V gene TRBV29-1 combines with J gene TRBJ2-2, with 8 bases aligning to TRBD1. Germline loops: CDR1 SQVTM, CDR2 ANQGSEA. V was clipped by 7 bases and J by 1 base; unmatched bases: 5. The CDR3 spans 14 residues. CDR3 protein: CSARGQENTGELFF. DNA of the CDR3: TGCAGCGCCCGGGGACAGGAGAACACCGGGGAGCTGTTTTTT.

This clonotype has a handful of counts. In DNA, the CDR3 is TGTGCCAGCAGTTCCATCTATCAGCCCCAGCATTTT. This codes for CASSSIYQPQHF. The chain has TRBV28 and TRBJ1-5; no firm D call. Trimming left V 4 bases short and J 5 bases short, with 6 bases between. The CDR3 has 12 residues. The germline gives CDR1 MDHEN, CDR2 SYDVKM.

This clonotype came up a few times. The V and J genes are TRBV20-1 and TRBJ1-1, with TRBD1 matching 10 bases. The trim removed 1 base at V and 0 bases at J, leaving 14 bases unmatched. CDR1 and CDR2 from the germline V gene are DFQATT and SNEGSKA (reference sequence). The CDR3 sequence is 19 residues long. The CDR3 loop is CSARAPRTGGSLMNTEAFF. CDR3 in DNA: TGCAGTGCTAGAGCGCCCCGGACAGGGGGTTCACTTATGAACACTGAAGCTTTCTTT.

CDR3 nucleotide sequence: TGTGCCAGCAGCTCGAGGACCGGCAGGGATCAGCCCCAGCATTTT. It encodes CASSSRTGRDQPQHF. The V and J genes are TRBV7-2 and TRBJ1-5; the D gene is possibly TRBD1 (5 bases). The CDR3 is made up of 15 amino acids. Germline-derived CDR1 and CDR2 are SGHTA and FQGNSA. V was cut by 4 bases and J by 5 bases, with 15 bases left in between.

This clonotype was observed at least ten times. This chain uses TRBV20-1 with TRBJ1-6; the D is unclear. Germline CDR1 and CDR2: DFQATT and SNEGSKA (reference sequence). The V end lost 3 bases, the J end lost 6 bases, and 3 bases lay between the germline ends. The length of the CDR3 is 11 residues. For the CDR3, the DNA is TGCAGTGCTAGGGCTAATTCACCCCTCCACTTT. Translation gives CSARANSPLHF.

The chain combines TRBV7-3 with TRBJ2-1; D gene ambiguous. Germline CDR1 SGHTA, CDR2 FQGTGA. V lost 1 base and J lost 6, with 7 bases in between. This CDR3 region has 13 residues. This chain's CDR3 is CASSLNWGNEQFF. The DNA of the CDR3 is TGTGCCAGCAGCTTAAATTGGGGCAATGAGCAGTTCTTC.

The chain recombines TRBV29-1 with TRBJ2-2; possible D gene TRBD1, 5 bases. The CDR3 totals 13 residues. Trimming took off 3 bases at V and 2 bases at J, with 7 bases between the two ends. The V gene's germline CDR1 is SQVTM and CDR2 ANQGSEA. The CDR3 sequence is CSVETVNTGELFF. DNA of the CDR3: TGCAGCGTTGAGACAGTAAACACCGGGGAGCTGTTTTTT.

The V gene is TRBV29-1, the J gene TRBJ2-7; the match to TRBD2 covers 9 bases. Germline trimming cut 2 bases from V and 1 base from J; bases unmatched to any gene: 3. Looked up from germline, CDR1 is SQVTM and CDR2 is ANQGSEA. The CDR3 runs 14 residues. CDR3 sequence (DNA): TGCAGCGTTGAAACAGCGGGGGGTTCCTACGAGCAGTACTTC. This encodes CSVETAGGSYEQYF.

This clonotype was detected ten times or more. The genes are TRBV7-3 and TRBJ2-1; TRBD2 is a possible D gene (5 bases). The V gene's germline CDR1 is SGHTA and CDR2 FQGTGA. Between the trimmed V and J ends, which lost 3 bases and 9 bases, there was a span of 15 bases. The CDR3 covers 14 residues. This chain's CDR3 is CASSFTGIGSEQFF. Written as DNA, the CDR3 is TGTGCCAGCAGCTTTACGGGGATCGGAAGTGAGCAGTTCTTC.

This chain connects TRBV4-3 to TRBJ2-7; 9 bases agree with TRBD1. V was clipped by 4 bases and J by 11 bases; unmatched bases: 12. The CDR3 is 14 residues long. Germline V gene lookup returns CDR1 LGHNA and CDR2 YSLEER. In nucleotides, the CDR3 is TGCGCCAGCAGCCCATATAAGGGGACAGGGCCCAAGTACTTC. Translated: CASSPYKGTGPKYF.

Only a few counts were recorded for this clonotype. This chain links TRBV29-1 with TRBJ2-1; D is unclear. The germline gives CDR1 SQVTM, CDR2 ANQGSEA. This CDR3 spans 16 amino acids. With 3 bases removed from V and 0 bases from J, the gap between germline ends came to 15 bases. The CDR3 coding sequence is TGCAGCGTTGATATGGGGTATGGTAGCTCCTACAATGAGCAGTTCTTC. Its translation: CSVDMGYGSSYNEQFF.

The CDR3 DNA reads TGCGCCAGCAGCGCGAACCAAGAGACCCAGTACTTC. Residues: CASSANQETQYF. The chain is built from TRBV5-1 and TRBJ2-5; D is ambiguous. V was pared by 4 bases and J by 0 bases, with 4 bases between. Germline values: CDR1 SGHRS, CDR2 YFSETQ. CDR3 length equals 12 residues. Complete variable domain (other parts from reference TRBV5-1 and TRBJ2-5): KAGVTQTPRYLIKTRGQQVTLSCSPISGHRSVSWYQQTPGQGLQFLFEYFSETQRNKGNFPGRFSGRQFSNSRSEMNVSTLELGDSALYLCASSANQETQYFGPGTRLLVL.

The rearrangement links TRBV25-1 to TRBJ1-4, with a weak D call TRBD1 (6 bases). This CDR3 spans 15 amino acids. Germline V lookup: CDR1 MGHDK, CDR2 SYGVNS. V was shortened by 4 bases and J by 8 bases, with 17 bases between the two germline ends. The CDR3 sequence is CASSGGGGGSEKLFF. The CDR3 nucleotides read TGTGCCAGCAGTGGGGGGGGCGGAGGGAGCGAAAAACTGTTTTTT.

Many counts were recorded for this clonotype. The chain has TRBV18 and TRBJ1-1; D may be TRBD1 (5 bases). Between the trimmed V and J ends, which lost 3 bases and 4 bases, there was a span of 18 bases. CDR3 length equals 16 residues. Germline assignment: CDR1 KGHSH and CDR2 LQKENI. The DNA for the CDR3 is TGTGCCAGCTCACCGACTGCTGCTAGGGGAAGCACTGAAGCTTTCTTT. It is translated as CASSPTAARGSTEAFF.

V usage is TRBV5-4 and J usage is TRBJ2-2, with TRBD2 identical over 8 bases. CDR1 is SGHNT, CDR2 YYREEE, per germline (reference sequence). V dropped 1 base and J dropped 6; count of bases not matched to a gene: 5. The CDR3 has 15 amino acids. CDR3 sequence: CASSLYFSGAGELFF. The CDR3 DNA reads as TGTGCCAGCAGCTTGTACTTTAGCGGGGCCGGGGAGCTGTTTTTT.